A selection of T cell receptor beta chains follows, all from one sample in a study of identical twins. TCRdb analysed the 5' RACE reads with MiXCR anew, one entry per CDR3 protein. The sample consists of 690,000 or so distinct CDR3 sequences, 5.5% to 6.5% of them appearing once. The sequencing sample was made of naive T cells sorted from blood. These receptors were collected from a man in his late teens or twenties in good health. CDR3s include the opening cysteine and the closing phenylalanine or tryptophan. The D gene is left open where the match is weak. Size values are once, few and many counts, or a class for expanded clones, and some rows have none.

cdr3_aa	cdr3_nt	j_call	clone_size	v_call	d_call
CAWSVRGALGNTIYF	TGTGCCTGGAGTGTTCGGGGGGCCCTTGGAAACACCATATATTTT	TRBJ1-3	few	TRBV30	NA
CSVARGWRSFF	TGCAGCGTTGCTAGGGGCTGGCGGTCCTTCTTT	TRBJ1-1	many	TRBV29-1	NA
CASSPLGVGETQYF	TGTGCCAGCTCACCACTCGGGGTTGGAGAGACCCAGTACTTC	TRBJ2-5	many	TRBV18	NA
CASSLGASGSGETQYF	TGCGCCAGCAGCTTGGGTGCTAGCGGGAGTGGAGAGACCCAGTACTTC	TRBJ2-5	few	TRBV5-1	TRBD2
CSASDRGRASYNEQFF	TGCAGTGCTAGTGATCGTGGGAGGGCCTCCTACAATGAGCAGTTCTTC	TRBJ2-1	many	TRBV20-1	TRBD2
CASGVRSETQYF	TGTGCTAGTGGTGTCCGGAGCGAGACCCAGTACTTC	TRBJ2-5	many	TRBV12-5	NA
CSVERKATEAFF	TGCAGCGTTGAAAGGAAGGCCACTGAAGCTTTCTTT	TRBJ1-1	many	TRBV29-1	NA
CASSLVLKLKTQYF	TGTGCCAGCAGCTTAGTTCTAAAGCTGAAGACCCAGTACTTC	TRBJ2-5	NA	TRBV11-2	NA
CASSPPPAVSTEAFF	TGTGCCAGCAGCCCTCCACCGGCAGTCTCCACTGAAGCTTTCTTT	TRBJ1-1	NA	TRBV5-6	NA
CASSDDGAGYTF	TGTGCCAGCAGTGATGACGGGGCCGGCTACACCTTC	TRBJ1-2	many	TRBV25-1	NA
CASSQAVGAFAPYGYTF	TGTGCCAGCAGCCAAGCTGTGGGGGCATTCGCGCCTTATGGCTACACCTTC	TRBJ1-2	NA	TRBV11-1	NA
CASSFLASGSTDTQYF	TGCGCCAGCAGCTTCTTGGCTAGCGGTAGCACAGATACGCAGTATTTT	TRBJ2-3	many	TRBV5-1	TRBD2
CASSLTSGHYNEQFF	TGTGCCAGCAGTCTCACTAGCGGGCATTACAATGAGCAGTTCTTC	TRBJ2-1	many	TRBV28	TRBD2
CASRPSAVYEQYF	TGTGCCAGCCGGCCTAGCGCGGTCTACGAGCAGTACTTC	TRBJ2-7	many	TRBV6-1	NA
CASSLTSGGNQPQHF	TGTGCCAGCAGCCTAACCTCAGGGGGCAATCAGCCCCAGCATTTT	TRBJ1-5	many	TRBV12-3/TRBV12-4	NA
CSGWKMPAGELFF	TGCAGCGGATGGAAGATGCCGGCCGGGGAGCTGTTTTTC	TRBJ2-2	many	TRBV29-1	NA
CASSKMGLSTDTQYF	TGTGCCAGCAGCAAGATGGGACTTAGCACAGATACGCAGTATTTT	TRBJ2-3	NA	TRBV7-3	NA
CASRDRGYGEQYF	TGTGCCAGCAGAGACAGAGGATACGGCGAGCAGTACTTC	TRBJ2-7	many	TRBV27	NA
CSARDLRQGGIF	TGCAGTGCTAGAGATCTACGTCAGGGTGGGATCTTC	TRBJ2-1	many	TRBV20-1	NA
CASSVEPRVAPGEQYF	TGTGCCAGCAGCGTAGAACCCCGCGTCGCCCCCGGGGAGCAGTACTTC	TRBJ2-7	many	TRBV9	NA
CAISEGTGYGYTF	TGTGCCATCAGTGAGGGGACAGGATATGGCTACACCTTC	TRBJ1-2	many	TRBV10-3	TRBD1
CASSSVPGWSYNEQFF	TGTGCCAGCAGCAGCGTCCCAGGGTGGTCCTACAATGAGCAGTTCTTC	TRBJ2-1	many	TRBV11-2	NA
CASSPADRSTDTQYF	TGTGCCAGCAGCCCAGCTGACAGGAGCACAGATACGCAGTATTTT	TRBJ2-3	NA	TRBV28	NA
CASSSSGRPFYFGNEQFF	TGTGCCAGCAGTTCTAGCGGGAGACCATTTTATTTTGGCAATGAGCAGTTCTTC	TRBJ2-1	NA	TRBV6-2/TRBV6-3	TRBD2
CASSVGSYNSPLHF	TGTGCCAGCAGCGTAGGCTCCTATAATTCACCCCTCCACTTT	TRBJ1-6	many	TRBV9	NA
CASSLLRGSEAFF	TGTGCCAGCAGTTTATTGAGGGGCAGTGAAGCTTTCTTT	TRBJ1-1	NA	TRBV12-3/TRBV12-4	NA
CAISEFRQGALYGYTF	TGTGCCATCAGTGAGTTTCGTCAGGGGGCTCTCTATGGCTACACCTTC	TRBJ1-2	many	TRBV10-3	TRBD1
CASSRGTGPFANTGELFF	TGTGCCAGCAGTAGGGGGACAGGGCCGTTCGCGAACACCGGGGAGCTGTTTTTT	TRBJ2-2	NA	TRBV6-1	TRBD1
CASSQTIPGILSSTDTQYF	TGTGCCAGCAGTCAAACGATCCCGGGGATCCTCTCTAGCACAGATACGCAGTATTTT	TRBJ2-3	NA	TRBV27	NA
CASSYPAGTGYTF	TGTGCCAGCAGTTACCCGGCAGGGACTGGCTACACCTTC	TRBJ1-2	many	TRBV6-6	NA
CSVTPLNEQFF	TGCAGCGTGACCCCGTTGAATGAGCAGTTCTTC	TRBJ2-1	many	TRBV29-1	NA
CATSRGGVGSGANVLTF	TGTGCCACCAGCAGAGGGGGAGTCGGCTCTGGGGCCAACGTCCTGACTTTC	TRBJ2-6	many	TRBV15	NA
CSVKTVDFGNTIYF	TGCAGCGTGAAAACGGTGGATTTCGGAAACACCATATATTTT	TRBJ1-3	many	TRBV29-1	NA
CASRDFQETQYF	TGTGCCAGCCGGGACTTCCAAGAGACCCAGTACTTC	TRBJ2-5	NA	TRBV2	NA
CASSPYHTPNSYNEQFF	TGTGCCAGCTCACCATACCATACTCCTAACTCCTACAATGAGCAGTTCTTC	TRBJ2-1	many	TRBV18	NA
CASSLRIDPTGEQFF	TGCGCCAGCAGCTTGCGTATCGACCCCACGGGTGAGCAGTTCTTC	TRBJ2-1	many	TRBV5-1	NA
CASSQGLLRHDTEAFF	TGTGCCAGCAGCCAAGGGCTCCTTCGACATGACACTGAAGCTTTCTTT	TRBJ1-1	NA	TRBV3-1	NA
CASRRGLAGGIDTGELFF	TGTGCCAGCAGAAGAGGTCTAGCGGGAGGGATCGACACCGGGGAGCTGTTTTTT	TRBJ2-2	NA	TRBV11-1	TRBD2
CASSFWANEQFF	TGTGCCAGCAGCTTTTGGGCAAATGAGCAGTTCTTC	TRBJ2-1	few	TRBV7-9	NA
CASSPGGSGSQFF	TGTGCCAGCAGCCCCGGTGGTAGCGGGAGTCAGTTCTTC	TRBJ2-1	many	TRBV2	TRBD2
CSVEMTDTQYF	TGCAGCGTTGAAATGACAGATACGCAGTATTTT	TRBJ2-3	many	TRBV29-1	NA
CSAPDSSYEQYF	TGCAGTGCCCCGGACAGCTCCTACGAGCAGTACTTC	TRBJ2-7	many	TRBV20-1	NA